This entry concerns a single TCR beta chain. Its antigen remains unidentified. Profiling relied on immunoSEQ multiplex PCR, and the TCRdb table lists in-frame clones only, not all of them. The table lists some 98,000 clones, roughly 87% of them singletons. This sample is part of a study of cytomegalovirus exposure and HLA in healthy donors. Study-wide points: In a later analysis, first-cohort TCR clusters were found to tend to co-occur in the 100 to 150 validation repertoires. Three of the chains that were CMV-associated were confirmed in vitro to be specific for CMV antigens.

Germline lookup yields CDR1 SNHLY and CDR2 FYNNEI. The CDR3 is 16 residues long. V lost 6 bases to trimming and J lost 6 bases; unmatched junction nucleotides: 9. The chain uses TRBV2 and TRBJ1-4, with 11 bases identical to TRBD1. This TCR was sampled from a woman in her 30s in good health and CMV-seronegative. Material for sequencing was PBMCs. CDR3 sequence (DNA): TGTGCCAGCAGCCGCAGGACAGGGGGCTCCGATGAAAAACTGTTTTTT. This gives the protein CASSRRTGGSDEKLFF.